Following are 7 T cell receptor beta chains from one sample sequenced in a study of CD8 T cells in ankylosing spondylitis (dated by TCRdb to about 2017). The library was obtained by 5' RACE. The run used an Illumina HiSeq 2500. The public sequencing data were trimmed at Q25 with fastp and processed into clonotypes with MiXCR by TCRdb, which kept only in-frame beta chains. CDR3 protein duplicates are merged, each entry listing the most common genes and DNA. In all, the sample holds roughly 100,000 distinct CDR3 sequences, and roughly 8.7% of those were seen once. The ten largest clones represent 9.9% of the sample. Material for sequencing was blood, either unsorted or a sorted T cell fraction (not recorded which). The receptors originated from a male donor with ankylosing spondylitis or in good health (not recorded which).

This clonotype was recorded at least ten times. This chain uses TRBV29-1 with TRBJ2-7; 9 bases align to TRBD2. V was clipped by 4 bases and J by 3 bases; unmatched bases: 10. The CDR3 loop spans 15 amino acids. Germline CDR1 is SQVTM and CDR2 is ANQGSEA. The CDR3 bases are TGCAGCGTTGTACGTGGGCTAGCGGGAAGCTACGAGCAGTACTTC. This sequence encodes CSVVRGLAGSYEQYF.

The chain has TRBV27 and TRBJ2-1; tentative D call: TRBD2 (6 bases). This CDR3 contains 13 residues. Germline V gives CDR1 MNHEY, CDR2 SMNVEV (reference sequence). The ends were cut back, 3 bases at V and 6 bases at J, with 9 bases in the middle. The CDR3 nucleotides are TGTGCCAGCAGTTTTCGGGAGTTCAATGAGCAGTTCTTC. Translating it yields CASSFREFNEQFF.

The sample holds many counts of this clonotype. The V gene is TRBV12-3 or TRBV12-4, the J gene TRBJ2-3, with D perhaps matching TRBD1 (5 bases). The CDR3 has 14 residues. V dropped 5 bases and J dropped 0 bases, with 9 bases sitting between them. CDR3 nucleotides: TGTGCCAGCAGTCCCCGACAGAGCACAGATACGCAGTATTTT. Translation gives CASSPRQSTDTQYF.

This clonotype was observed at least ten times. The CDR3 sequence is CASRGPGELFF. The CDR3 nucleotides read TGTGCCTCGAGGGGGCCCGGGGAGCTGTTTTTT. The rearrangement links TRBV10-3 to TRBJ2-2, with TRBD1 matching over 7 bases. V was clipped by 11 bases and J by 6 bases; unmatched bases: 3. Germline V gene lookup returns CDR1 ENHRY and CDR2 SYGVKD. The CDR3 extends over 11 amino acids.

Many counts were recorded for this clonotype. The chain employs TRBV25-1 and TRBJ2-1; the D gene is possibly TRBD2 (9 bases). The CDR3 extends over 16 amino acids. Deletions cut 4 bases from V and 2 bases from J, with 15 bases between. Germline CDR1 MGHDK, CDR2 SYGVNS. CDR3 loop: CASSGGGDRTYNEQFF. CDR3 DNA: TGTGCCAGCAGTGGCGGGGGGGACAGGACCTACAATGAGCAGTTCTTC.

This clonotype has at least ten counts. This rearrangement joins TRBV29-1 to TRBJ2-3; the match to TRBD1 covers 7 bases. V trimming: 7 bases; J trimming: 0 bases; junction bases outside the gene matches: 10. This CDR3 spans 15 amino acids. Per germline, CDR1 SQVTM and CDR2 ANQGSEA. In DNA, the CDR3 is TGCAGCGCCCTCGGACAGGCTCCTAGCACAGATACGCAGTATTTT. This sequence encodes CSALGQAPSTDTQYF.

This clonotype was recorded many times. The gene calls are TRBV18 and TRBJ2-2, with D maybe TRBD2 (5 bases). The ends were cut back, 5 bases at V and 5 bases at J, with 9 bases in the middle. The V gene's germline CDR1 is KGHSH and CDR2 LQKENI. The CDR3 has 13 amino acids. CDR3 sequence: CASSGSATGELFF. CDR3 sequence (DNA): TGTGCCAGCTCAGGGAGCGCAACCGGGGAGCTGTTTTTT.